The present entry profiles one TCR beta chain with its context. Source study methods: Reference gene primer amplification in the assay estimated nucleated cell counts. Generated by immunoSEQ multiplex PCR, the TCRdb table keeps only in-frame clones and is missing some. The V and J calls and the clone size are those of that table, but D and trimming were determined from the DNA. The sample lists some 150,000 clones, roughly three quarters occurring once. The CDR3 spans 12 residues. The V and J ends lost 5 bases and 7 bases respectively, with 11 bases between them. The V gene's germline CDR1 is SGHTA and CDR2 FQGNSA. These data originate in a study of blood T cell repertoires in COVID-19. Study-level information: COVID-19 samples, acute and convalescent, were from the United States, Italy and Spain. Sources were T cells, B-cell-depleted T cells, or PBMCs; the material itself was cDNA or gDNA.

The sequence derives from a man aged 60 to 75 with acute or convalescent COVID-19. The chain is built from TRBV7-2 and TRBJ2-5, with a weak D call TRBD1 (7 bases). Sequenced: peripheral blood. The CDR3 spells CASSPQGGTQYF. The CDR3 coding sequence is TGTGCCAGCAGCCCTCAGGGGGGGACCCAGTACTTC.